This T cell receptor (beta chain) was sequenced in a study of tissue T cells after allogeneic stem cell transplantation. Study details: Where cell numbers permitted, CD3+ T cells were sorted from preserved blood and marrow. Overall study findings and caveats: Anatomically similar tissues had similar TCR repertoires within each patient. Motif-based clustering found tissue-specific repertoire signatures shared across patients, though few clones were shared.

Of note for this clone: As yet, its antigen is unknown.

The germline gives CDR1 SGHVS, CDR2 FQNEAQ. The CDR3 has 15 residues. V lost 5 bases to trimming and J lost 9 bases, with 20 bases between them. The repertoire was sequenced with immunoSEQ multiplex PCR; TCRdb's copy has only in-frame clones and lacks some. The data contain tens of thousands of clones, around nine tenths of them singletons. Sequencing was performed on blood, taken before transplantation. The rearrangement uses TRBV7-8 and TRBJ1-3; a possible D gene is TRBD1 (6 bases). This sequence originates from a woman aged 35 to 70 who later had graft-versus-host disease after an allogeneic stem cell transplant. CDR3 sequence: CASSPDRMYGITIYF. The CDR3 region has the DNA TGTGCCAGCAGCCCGGACAGAATGTATGGGATCACCATATATTTT.